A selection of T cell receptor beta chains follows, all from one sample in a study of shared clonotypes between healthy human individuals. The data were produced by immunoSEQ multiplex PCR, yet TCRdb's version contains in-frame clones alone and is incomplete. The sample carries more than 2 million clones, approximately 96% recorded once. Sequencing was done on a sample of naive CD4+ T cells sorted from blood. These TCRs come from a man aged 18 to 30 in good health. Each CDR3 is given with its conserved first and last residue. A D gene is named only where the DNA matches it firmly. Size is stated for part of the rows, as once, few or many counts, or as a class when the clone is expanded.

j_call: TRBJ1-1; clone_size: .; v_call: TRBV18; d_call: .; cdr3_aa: CASSPWPETEAFF; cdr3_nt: TGTGCCAGCTCACCATGGCCCGAGACTGAAGCTTTCTTT
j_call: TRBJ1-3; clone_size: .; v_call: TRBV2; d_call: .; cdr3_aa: CASSEVQGAGNTIYF; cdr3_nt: TGTGCCAGCAGTGAAGTCCAGGGTGCTGGAAACACCATATATTTT
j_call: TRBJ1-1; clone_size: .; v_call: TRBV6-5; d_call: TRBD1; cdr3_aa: CASSPGGQGTTEAFF; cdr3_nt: TGTGCCAGCAGTCCCGGGGGACAGGGGACCACTGAAGCTTTCTTT
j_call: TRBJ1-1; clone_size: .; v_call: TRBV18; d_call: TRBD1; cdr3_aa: CASSPEWTGGNTEAFF; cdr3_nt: TGTGCCAGCTCACCGGAATGGACAGGGGGGAACACTGAAGCTTTCTTT
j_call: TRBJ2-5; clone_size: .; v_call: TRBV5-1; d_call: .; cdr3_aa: CASSYNQETQYF; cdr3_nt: TGCGCCAGCAGCTATAACCAAGAGACCCAGTACTTC
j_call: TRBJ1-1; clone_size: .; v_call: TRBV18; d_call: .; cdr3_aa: CASSPLPGNTEAFF; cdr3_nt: TGTGCCAGCTCACCACTCCCCGGGAACACTGAAGCTTTCTTT
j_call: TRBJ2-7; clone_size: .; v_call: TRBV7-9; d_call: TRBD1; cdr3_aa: CASTSTGQNYEQYF; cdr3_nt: TGTGCCAGCACCAGTACGGGACAGAACTACGAGCAGTACTTC
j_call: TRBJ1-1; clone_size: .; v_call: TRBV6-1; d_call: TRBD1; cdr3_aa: CASSHRGGDTEAFF; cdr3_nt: TGTGCCAGCAGCCACAGGGGGGGCGACACTGAAGCTTTCTTT
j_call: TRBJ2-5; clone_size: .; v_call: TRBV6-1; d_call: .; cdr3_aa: CASTRDSQETQYF; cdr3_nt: TGTGCCAGCACTCGGGACTCTCAAGAGACCCAGTACTTC
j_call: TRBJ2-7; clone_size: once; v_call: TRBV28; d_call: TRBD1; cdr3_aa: CATIRSGQGYEQYF; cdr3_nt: TGTGCCACCATACGTTCGGGACAGGGTTACGAGCAGTACTTC
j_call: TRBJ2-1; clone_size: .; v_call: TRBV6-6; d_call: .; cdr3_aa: CASSYTLGALDNEQFF; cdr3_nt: TGTGCCAGCAGTTACACCCTAGGAGCCTTAGACAATGAGCAGTTCTTC
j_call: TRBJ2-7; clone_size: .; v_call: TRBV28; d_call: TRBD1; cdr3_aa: CASSSPGQGGYEQYF; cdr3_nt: TGTGCCAGCAGTTCCCCGGGACAGGGAGGCTACGAGCAGTACTTC
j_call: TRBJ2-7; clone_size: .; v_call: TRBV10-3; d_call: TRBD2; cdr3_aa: CAISHLAGANDEQYF; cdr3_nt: TGTGCCATCAGCCATCTAGCGGGAGCTAACGACGAGCAGTACTTC
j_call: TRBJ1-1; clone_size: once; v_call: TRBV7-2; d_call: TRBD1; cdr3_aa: CASSFRGGMNTEAFF; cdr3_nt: TGTGCCAGCAGCTTCCGAGGGGGCATGAACACTGAAGCTTTCTTT
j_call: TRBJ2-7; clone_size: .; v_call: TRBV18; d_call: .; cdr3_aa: CASLIGGGPYEQYF; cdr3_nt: TGTGCCAGCTTGATAGGGGGAGGGCCCTACGAGCAGTACTTC
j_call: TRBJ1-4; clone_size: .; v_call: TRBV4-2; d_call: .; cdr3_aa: CASSQDPGIMGKLFF; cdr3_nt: TGTGCCAGCAGCCAAGATCCGGGCATCATGGGAAAACTGTTTTTT
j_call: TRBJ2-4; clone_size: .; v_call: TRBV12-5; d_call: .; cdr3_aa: CASGPQGAKNIQYF; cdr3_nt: TGTGCTAGTGGTCCTCAGGGCGCCAAAAACATTCAGTACTTC
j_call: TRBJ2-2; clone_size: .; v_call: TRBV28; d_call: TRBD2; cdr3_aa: CASIPGTSGGANTGELFF; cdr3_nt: TGTGCCAGCATCCCAGGGACTAGCGGGGGGGCGAACACCGGGGAGCTGTTTTTT
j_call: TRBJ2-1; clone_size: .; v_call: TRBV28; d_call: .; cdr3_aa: CASSLINEQFF; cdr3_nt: TGTGCCAGCAGTTTAATCAATGAGCAGTTCTTC
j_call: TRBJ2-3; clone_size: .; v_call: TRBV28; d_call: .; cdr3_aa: CASSWGASTDTDTQYF; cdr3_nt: TGTGCCAGCAGTTGGGGAGCCAGTACGGACACAGATACGCAGTATTTT
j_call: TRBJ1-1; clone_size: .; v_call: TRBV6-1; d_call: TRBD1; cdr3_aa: CASSERPGGANTEAFF; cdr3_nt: TGTGCCAGCAGTGAAAGGCCAGGGGGCGCGAACACTGAAGCTTTCTTT
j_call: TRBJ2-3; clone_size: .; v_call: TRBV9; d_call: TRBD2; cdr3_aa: CASSLRDGGAGAYTQYF; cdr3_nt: TGTGCCAGCAGCCTCCGAGACGGGGGGGCGGGGGCATATACGCAGTATTTT
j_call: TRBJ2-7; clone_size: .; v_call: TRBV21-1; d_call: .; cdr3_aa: CASSIVTGGKYF; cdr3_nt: TGTGCCAGCAGCATAGTGACAGGGGGCAAGTACTTC
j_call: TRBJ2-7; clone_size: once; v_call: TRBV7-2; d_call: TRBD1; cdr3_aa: CASSLTPGTGYEQYF; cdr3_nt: TGTGCCAGCAGCTTAACACCCGGGACAGGGTACGAGCAGTACTTC
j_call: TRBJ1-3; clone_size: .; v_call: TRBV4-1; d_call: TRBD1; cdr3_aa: CASSHPGQGSGNTIYF; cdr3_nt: TGCGCCAGCAGCCATCCCGGACAGGGCTCTGGAAACACCATATATTTT
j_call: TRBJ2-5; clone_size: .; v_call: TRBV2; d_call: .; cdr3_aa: CASRRTRGETQYF; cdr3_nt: TGTGCCAGCAGAAGGACACGGGGGGAGACCCAGTACTTC
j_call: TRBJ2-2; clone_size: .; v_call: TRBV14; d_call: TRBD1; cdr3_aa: CANRPGQARPGELFF; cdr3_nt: TGTGCCAACCGACCGGGACAGGCACGGCCGGGGGAGCTGTTTTTT
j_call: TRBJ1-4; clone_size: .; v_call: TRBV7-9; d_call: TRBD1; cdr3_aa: CASSLGQGGEKLFF; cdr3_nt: TGTGCCAGCAGCTTAGGACAGGGTGGCGAAAAACTGTTTTTT